The entry below gives a single T cell receptor beta chain sequence along with its context. The antigen is undetermined. Random hexamers served to reverse transcribe roughly 0.45 to 1 ug RNA. TCRdb itself ran the immunoSEQ multiplex PCR reads through MiXCR, one entry per CDR3 protein. This repertoire shows some 260,000 distinct CDR3 sequences, approximately 81% found once; its top ten account for approximately 0.11%. The CDR3 runs to 15 residues. The germline CDR1 and CDR2 sequences are SEHNR and FQNEAQ (reference sequence). Unmatched junction bases numbered 10, after V lost 5 bases and J lost 4 bases. This sample stems from a study of CD8 T cells in Susac syndrome. General study findings and limits: The authors acknowledged that their TCR sequencing and HLA analysis involved a relatively small number of individuals.

Sequencing targeted TCR beta in blood CD8+ and CD4+ T cells. TEMRA cells underwent FACS enrichment and CD8+ and CD4+ T cells underwent negative isolation. The V gene is TRBV7-9, the J gene TRBJ1-1, with TRBD1 matching 7 bases. The sequenced sample consisted of CD8+ T cells from PBMCs. This sequence was found in a human donor with multiple sclerosis. The CDR3 sequence: CASSRQTGPSTEAFF. The CDR3 nucleotides read TGTGCCAGCAGCAGACAGACAGGGCCTTCCACTGAAGCTTTCTTT.